This TCR beta chain comes out of a study of blood T cells in healthy people across ages. This clonotype has a single count. The CDR3 totals 17 residues. Germline CDR1 is SGDLS and CDR2 is YYNGEE. V was pared by 4 bases and J by 5 bases, with 6 bases of the junction left unmatched. Each sample provided at least 5 micrograms of extracted total RNA. Through a sample-barcoded 5' primer and a J-beta primer mix, a second PCR was run for about 6 to 12 cycles. The template-switch adaptor, which had 12 random nucleotides, put a tag on each cDNA molecule. TCRdb redid the calling of the 5' RACE reads with MiXCR, one entry per CDR3 protein. Among around 1,500,000 distinct CDR3 sequences listed, approximately 28% were seen once.

Sequenced input: blood. The TCR was taken from a woman aged 30 to 39 in good health. The V gene is TRBV9, the J gene TRBJ2-2; 15 nucleotides match TRBD2. The CDR3 here is CASSRGLAGGQTGELFF. CDR3 DNA: TGTGCCAGCAGCAGGGGACTAGCGGGAGGACAAACCGGGGAGCTGTTTTTT.